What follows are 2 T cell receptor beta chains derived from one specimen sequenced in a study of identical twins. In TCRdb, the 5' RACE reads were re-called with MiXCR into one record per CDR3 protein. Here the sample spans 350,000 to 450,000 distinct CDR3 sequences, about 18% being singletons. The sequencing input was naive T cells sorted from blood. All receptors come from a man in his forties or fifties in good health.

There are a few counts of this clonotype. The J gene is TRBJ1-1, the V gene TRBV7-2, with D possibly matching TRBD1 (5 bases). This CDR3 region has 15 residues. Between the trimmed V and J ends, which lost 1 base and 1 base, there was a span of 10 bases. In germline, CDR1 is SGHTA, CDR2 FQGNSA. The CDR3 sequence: CASSLDLGGNTEAFF. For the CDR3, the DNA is TGTGCCAGCAGCTTAGATCTGGGGGGGAACACTGAAGCTTTCTTT.

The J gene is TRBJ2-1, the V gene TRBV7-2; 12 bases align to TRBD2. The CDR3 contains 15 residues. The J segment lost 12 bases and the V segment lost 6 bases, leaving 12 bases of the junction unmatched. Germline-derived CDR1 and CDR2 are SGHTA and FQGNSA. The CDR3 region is CASSSGTSGLGGQFF. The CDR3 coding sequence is TGTGCCAGCAGTTCGGGGACTAGCGGGCTTGGGGGGCAGTTCTTC.